The rows below give T cell receptor beta chains drawn from one sample of a study of T cell repertoires in cytomegalovirus infection. From the reads, TCRdb called clonotypes with MiXCR, one entry per CDR3 protein. This sample has around 350,000 distinct CDR3 sequences; around a sixth occur once, and the top ten carry 8.5% to 10%. The sample was PBMCs. Receptors originate from a human donor in good health (CMV status not recorded). Some clones in this sample may be carry-over from other donors' samples. CDR3s include the opening cysteine and the closing phenylalanine or tryptophan.

TRBV12-3/TRBV12-4	CASRGTGNSPLHF
TRBV6-5	CASWGQNIQYF
TRBV20-1	CSAEDSGKNIQYF
TRBV6-6	CASSYPDRVPIAGELFF
TRBV11-2	CASSLWADRGSEQFF
TRBV11-2	CASTSIPGQGGEGANVLTF
TRBV7-2	CASSLAASSTDTQYF
TRBV7-9	CASSQTSGTMSTDTQYF
TRBV7-2	CASSPYLGSEAFF
TRBV7-9	CASSTRATYETQYF
TRBV4-1	CASSLEAGPSYEQYF
TRBV7-2	CASSTHPSQYF
TRBV7-2	CASCRGTNTYEQYF
TRBV5-5	CASRTGNVRVNEQFF
TRBV7-4	CASSSDLHFSYEQYF
TRBV24-1	CATSDLGAFGSYNEQFF
TRBV5-4	CASAFIGYNTEAFF
TRBV12-3/TRBV12-4	CASSYRGKDEQYF
TRBV7-2	CASSLVLLAGGDEQFF
TRBV5-6	CASSLFEGSNQPQHF
TRBV4-3	CASSQDRGQTYEQYF
TRBV7-2	CASSRGQGTREQYF